These T cell receptor beta chains were read from a single sample in a study of early T cells in non-severe SARS-CoV-2 infection. TCRdb processed the 5' RACE reads anew with MiXCR; each CDR3 protein has one entry. The sample consists of approximately 110,000 distinct CDR3 sequences, under 15% of them appearing once. The sample taken for sequencing was whole blood. These receptors all come from an adult who was a healthcare worker with PCR-confirmed SARS-CoV-2 infection or an uninfected control (not recorded which). Each CDR3 is given with its conserved first and last residue. A D gene is named only where the DNA matches it firmly. Size is stated for part of the rows, as once, few or many counts, or as a class when the clone is expanded.

clone_size: many; d_call: TRBD1; v_call: TRBV18; j_call: TRBJ2-1; cdr3_aa: CASSPPTGVRNEQFF; cdr3_nt: TGTGCCAGCTCACCACCGACAGGGGTTAGGAATGAGCAGTTCTTC
clone_size: .; d_call: .; v_call: TRBV29-1; j_call: TRBJ2-1; cdr3_aa: CSAPTTAAGSYNEQFF; cdr3_nt: TGCAGCGCCCCGACCACCGCCGCTGGGTCCTACAATGAGCAGTTCTTC
clone_size: few; d_call: .; v_call: TRBV5-4; j_call: TRBJ1-1; cdr3_aa: CASSFTNTEAFF; cdr3_nt: TGTGCCAGCAGCTTTACGAACACTGAAGCTTTCTTT
clone_size: many; d_call: TRBD2; v_call: TRBV30; j_call: TRBJ2-7; cdr3_aa: CAWSEGLYSYEQYF; cdr3_nt: TGTGCCTGGAGTGAGGGACTATACTCCTACGAGCAGTACTTC
clone_size: .; d_call: .; v_call: TRBV29-1; j_call: TRBJ2-2; cdr3_aa: CSVTRGAGELFF; cdr3_nt: TGCAGCGTAACCAGGGGAGCCGGGGAGCTGTTTTTT
clone_size: .; d_call: .; v_call: TRBV6-1; j_call: TRBJ2-5; cdr3_aa: CASSEDYFLETQYF; cdr3_nt: TGTGCCAGCAGTGAAGATTATTTCCTAGAGACCCAGTACTTC
clone_size: .; d_call: TRBD1; v_call: TRBV18; j_call: TRBJ1-1; cdr3_aa: CASSPKGAGEAFF; cdr3_nt: TGTGCCAGCTCACCCAAGGGGGCCGGTGAAGCTTTCTTT
clone_size: .; d_call: TRBD2; v_call: TRBV7-9; j_call: TRBJ2-5; cdr3_aa: CASSSSGGEETQYF; cdr3_nt: TGTGCCAGCAGCTCATCCGGGGGGGAAGAGACCCAGTACTTC
clone_size: .; d_call: .; v_call: TRBV13; j_call: TRBJ2-1; cdr3_aa: CASSLLGGDEQFF; cdr3_nt: TGTGCCAGCAGCCTGTTGGGCGGAGATGAGCAGTTCTTC
clone_size: few; d_call: TRBD2; v_call: TRBV19; j_call: TRBJ2-7; cdr3_aa: CASSIQGGNGEQYF; cdr3_nt: TGTGCCAGTAGTATTCAGGGAGGGAACGGCGAGCAGTACTTC
clone_size: few; d_call: TRBD2; v_call: TRBV14; j_call: TRBJ2-1; cdr3_aa: CASSPRPETSGRYNEQFF; cdr3_nt: TGTGCCAGCAGCCCCCGCCCCGAGACTAGCGGGCGCTACAATGAGCAGTTCTTC
clone_size: .; d_call: .; v_call: TRBV29-1; j_call: TRBJ1-5; cdr3_aa: CSVSLSQFNQPQHF; cdr3_nt: TGCAGCGTTAGTCTAAGCCAGTTCAATCAGCCCCAGCATTTT
clone_size: .; d_call: TRBD1; v_call: TRBV9; j_call: TRBJ2-1; cdr3_aa: CASSVGGGQGMNEQFF; cdr3_nt: TGTGCCAGCAGCGTAGGTGGGGGACAGGGAATGAATGAGCAGTTCTTC
clone_size: few; d_call: .; v_call: TRBV3-1; j_call: TRBJ1-6; cdr3_aa: CASSQSPETLHF; cdr3_nt: TGTGCCAGCAGCCAAAGTCCGGAGACCCTCCACTTT
clone_size: .; d_call: .; v_call: TRBV2; j_call: TRBJ1-2; cdr3_aa: CASSPGATNYGYTF; cdr3_nt: TGTGCCAGCAGTCCGGGGGCGACTAACTATGGCTACACCTTC
clone_size: few; d_call: TRBD2; v_call: TRBV7-2; j_call: TRBJ2-5; cdr3_aa: CASTSTGTSGETQYF; cdr3_nt: TGTGCCAGCACATCAACCGGGACTAGCGGTGAGACCCAGTACTTC
clone_size: .; d_call: .; v_call: TRBV5-1; j_call: TRBJ2-6; cdr3_aa: CASSLQGGSGANVLTF; cdr3_nt: TGCGCCAGCAGCTTGCAAGGGGGCTCTGGGGCCAACGTCCTGACTTTC
clone_size: few; d_call: .; v_call: TRBV18; j_call: TRBJ1-2; cdr3_aa: CASSTENYGYTF; cdr3_nt: TGTGCCAGCTCAACAGAGAACTATGGCTACACCTTC
clone_size: once; d_call: .; v_call: TRBV19; j_call: TRBJ1-4; cdr3_aa: CASSIQSTNEKLFF; cdr3_nt: TGTGCCAGTAGTATACAGTCAACTAATGAAAAACTGTTTTTT
clone_size: few; d_call: TRBD1; v_call: TRBV25-1; j_call: TRBJ1-2; cdr3_aa: CASSEYGTGANYGYTF; cdr3_nt: TGTGCCAGCAGTGAATACGGGACAGGGGCTAACTATGGCTACACCTTC
clone_size: few; d_call: TRBD2; v_call: TRBV15; j_call: TRBJ2-5; cdr3_aa: CATSSSRGALQETQYF; cdr3_nt: TGTGCCACCAGCAGCTCGCGGGGGGCACTCCAAGAGACCCAGTACTTC
clone_size: few; d_call: .; v_call: TRBV3-1; j_call: TRBJ2-5; cdr3_aa: CASSQDSGYQETQYF; cdr3_nt: TGTGCCAGCAGCCAAGATTCTGGCTATCAAGAGACCCAGTACTTC
clone_size: few; d_call: TRBD2; v_call: TRBV7-9; j_call: TRBJ2-7; cdr3_aa: CASSQPTSVNYEQYF; cdr3_nt: TGTGCCAGCAGCCAACCGACTAGCGTAAACTACGAGCAGTACTTC
clone_size: .; d_call: .; v_call: TRBV7-2; j_call: TRBJ1-2; cdr3_aa: CASSQRTVYGYTF; cdr3_nt: TGTGCCAGCAGCCAACGGACAGTTTATGGCTACACCTTC
clone_size: many; d_call: TRBD1; v_call: TRBV12-3/TRBV12-4; j_call: TRBJ2-1; cdr3_aa: CASSSTGTAYNEQFF; cdr3_nt: TGTGCCAGCAGTTCAACCGGGACAGCCTACAATGAGCAGTTCTTC
clone_size: .; d_call: .; v_call: TRBV12-3/TRBV12-4; j_call: TRBJ2-5; cdr3_aa: CASSFRTEETQYF; cdr3_nt: TGTGCCAGCAGTTTTAGGACGGAAGAGACCCAGTACTTC
clone_size: few; d_call: .; v_call: TRBV10-3; j_call: TRBJ2-3; cdr3_aa: CAISASDSTQYF; cdr3_nt: TGTGCCATCAGTGCAAGTGACAGTACGCAGTATTTT
clone_size: .; d_call: TRBD1; v_call: TRBV7-9; j_call: TRBJ2-5; cdr3_aa: CASSSVDRGQETQYF; cdr3_nt: TGTGCCAGCAGTTCTGTCGACAGGGGGCAAGAGACCCAGTACTTC
clone_size: .; d_call: TRBD1; v_call: TRBV7-3; j_call: TRBJ2-6; cdr3_aa: CASGPFTGAGANVLTF; cdr3_nt: TGTGCCAGCGGCCCATTCACAGGGGCCGGGGCCAACGTCCTGACTTTC
clone_size: few; d_call: TRBD1; v_call: TRBV4-1; j_call: TRBJ1-4; cdr3_aa: CASHRGHNNEKLFF; cdr3_nt: TGCGCCAGCCACAGGGGGCATAATAATGAAAAACTGTTTTTT
clone_size: .; d_call: .; v_call: TRBV7-8; j_call: TRBJ1-2; cdr3_aa: CASSLHPDRGYTF; cdr3_nt: TGTGCCAGCAGCCTCCATCCGGACCGTGGCTACACCTTC
clone_size: few; d_call: .; v_call: TRBV12-3/TRBV12-4; j_call: TRBJ2-3; cdr3_aa: CASSPSYTDTQYF; cdr3_nt: TGTGCCAGCAGTCCCTCGTACACAGATACGCAGTATTTT
clone_size: few; d_call: .; v_call: TRBV20-1; j_call: TRBJ2-7; cdr3_aa: CSAPGGGSSYEQYF; cdr3_nt: TGCAGTGCCCCCGGAGGGGGATCTTCCTACGAGCAGTACTTC
clone_size: .; d_call: .; v_call: TRBV29-1; j_call: TRBJ2-5; cdr3_aa: CSAYPAGQETQYF; cdr3_nt: TGCAGCGCCTACCCAGCAGGACAAGAGACCCAGTACTTC
clone_size: many; d_call: TRBD1; v_call: TRBV29-1; j_call: TRBJ2-3; cdr3_aa: CSAGQGTTDTQYF; cdr3_nt: TGCAGCGCGGGACAGGGGACCACAGATACGCAGTATTTT
clone_size: .; d_call: .; v_call: TRBV4-1; j_call: TRBJ2-1; cdr3_aa: CASSQAPLGNEQFF; cdr3_nt: TGCGCCAGCAGCCAAGCCCCTCTAGGGAATGAGCAGTTCTTC
clone_size: .; d_call: .; v_call: TRBV11-2; j_call: TRBJ2-2; cdr3_aa: CASSSSPGSSGELFF; cdr3_nt: TGTGCCAGCAGCTCATCCCCAGGGTCTTCCGGGGAGCTGTTTTTT
clone_size: .; d_call: .; v_call: TRBV10-3; j_call: TRBJ2-7; cdr3_aa: CAISGGSGEQYF; cdr3_nt: TGTGCCATCAGTGGGGGTTCGGGCGAGCAGTACTTC
clone_size: few; d_call: .; v_call: TRBV7-9; j_call: TRBJ1-2; cdr3_aa: CASSSIGAANSNYGYTF; cdr3_nt: TGTGCCAGCAGCTCTATAGGGGCAGCCAACTCTAACTATGGCTACACCTTC
clone_size: few; d_call: TRBD1; v_call: TRBV4-1; j_call: TRBJ2-7; cdr3_aa: CASSQEGQGVGEYF; cdr3_nt: TGCGCCAGCAGCCAAGAAGGACAGGGGGTAGGGGAGTACTTC
clone_size: many; d_call: .; v_call: TRBV3-1; j_call: TRBJ1-6; cdr3_aa: CASSQDSMEGRTSPLHF; cdr3_nt: TGTGCCAGCAGCCAAGACTCGATGGAGGGTAGGACTTCACCCCTCCACTTT
clone_size: .; d_call: .; v_call: TRBV6-5; j_call: TRBJ2-1; cdr3_aa: CASSYDQGSYNEQFF; cdr3_nt: TGTGCCAGCAGTTACGACCAGGGGTCGTACAATGAGCAGTTCTTC
clone_size: .; d_call: TRBD1; v_call: TRBV14; j_call: TRBJ1-1; cdr3_aa: CASSHWTGEGNTEAFF; cdr3_nt: TGTGCCAGCAGCCATTGGACAGGGGAGGGTAACACTGAAGCTTTCTTT
clone_size: few; d_call: .; v_call: TRBV2; j_call: TRBJ1-1; cdr3_aa: CASSDGRGAEAFF; cdr3_nt: TGTGCCAGCAGTGACGGACGGGGGGCTGAAGCTTTCTTT
clone_size: .; d_call: .; v_call: TRBV3-1; j_call: TRBJ2-5; cdr3_aa: CASSQGTESYQETQYF; cdr3_nt: TGTGCCAGCAGCCAAGGGACAGAATCGTACCAAGAGACCCAGTACTTC
clone_size: few; d_call: .; v_call: TRBV5-5; j_call: TRBJ2-3; cdr3_aa: CASSLGVVGSSTDTQYF; cdr3_nt: TGTGCCAGCAGCTTGGGGGTAGTGGGCAGTAGCACAGATACGCAGTATTTT
clone_size: few; d_call: TRBD2; v_call: TRBV3-1; j_call: TRBJ2-7; cdr3_aa: CASSQPRTSGVYEQYF; cdr3_nt: TGTGCCAGCAGCCAACCTCGGACTAGCGGAGTCTACGAGCAGTACTTC
clone_size: few; d_call: .; v_call: TRBV5-1; j_call: TRBJ2-2; cdr3_aa: CASSLDTSPNTGELFF; cdr3_nt: TGCGCCAGCAGCCTAGACACTTCCCCGAACACCGGGGAGCTGTTTTTT
clone_size: few; d_call: TRBD1; v_call: TRBV7-9; j_call: TRBJ2-7; cdr3_aa: CASSQGQGVDEQYF; cdr3_nt: TGTGCCAGCAGCCAGGGACAGGGAGTAGACGAGCAGTACTTC
clone_size: .; d_call: TRBD2; v_call: TRBV3-1; j_call: TRBJ2-7; cdr3_aa: CASSRNRLPRGDEQYF; cdr3_nt: TGTGCCAGCAGCCGGAACAGGTTACCCCGGGGGGACGAGCAGTACTTC
clone_size: .; d_call: .; v_call: TRBV12-3/TRBV12-4; j_call: TRBJ1-1; cdr3_aa: CASSSFQGTEAFF; cdr3_nt: TGTGCCAGCAGCAGCTTCCAAGGGACTGAAGCTTTCTTT